The 28 T cell receptor beta chains reported below all come from one sample, sequenced in a study of T cells in Graves' hyperthyroidism and ophthalmopathy. It was RNA transcripts that yielded the amplified TCR beta CDR3 regions. The HTBI set primed first-round TCR CDR3 RT-PCR. TCRdb reprocessed the multiplex PCR reads with MiXCR, giving one entry per CDR3 protein. Of some 800,000 distinct CDR3 sequences in the sample, around 38% were seen once. The sequenced material came from blood. The receptors here all came from a man between 18 and 35 years old with Graves' hyperthyroidism.

The chain couples TRBV7-9 to TRBJ1-1, with D possibly being TRBD1 (5 bases). CDR3 length: 16 amino acids. V lost 6 bases to trimming and J lost 1 base, with 18 bases between them. CDR1 and CDR2 from the germline V gene are SEHNR and FQNEAQ (reference sequence). The CDR3 loop is CASSLNGGGWNTEAFF. The CDR3 bases are TGTGCCAGCAGTCTCAACGGCGGGGGTTGGAACACTGAAGCTTTCTTT. Full variable domain (rest looked up from reference TRBV7-9 and TRBJ1-1): DTGVSQNPRHKITKRGQNVTFRCDPISEHNRLYWYRQTLGQGPEFLTYFQNEAQLEKSRLLSDRFSAERPKGSFSTLEIQRTEQGDSAMYLCASSLNGGGWNTEAFFGQGTRLTVV.

This clonotype was observed many times. The chain couples TRBV7-9 to TRBJ1-4; TRBD1 aligns across 9 bases. J gave up 7 bases and V 5 bases, and 5 bases lay outside the gene matches. CDR3 size: 14 residues. Germline V gives CDR1 SEHNR, CDR2 FQNEAQ (reference sequence). The CDR3, as DNA: TGTGCCAGCAGCCCTGGGACAGGGACTGAAAAACTGTTTTTT. This codes for CASSPGTGTEKLFF.

Details on this clonotype: A much larger clone differs by one base, so this may be a read error. The chain links TRBV29-1 to TRBJ2-7, with D perhaps TRBD2 (7 bases). CDR1 and CDR2 from the germline V gene are SQVTM and ANQGSEA. The CDR3 consists of 15 residues. This CDR3 reads CSVVGGAVLSYEQCF. The CDR3 nucleotides are TGCAGCGTTGTGGGGGGGGCGGTCCTCTCCTACGAGCAGTGCTTC.

The chain combines TRBV11-2 with TRBJ2-3; D not certain. The V end was cut by 2 bases, the J end by 2 bases, with 5 bases between. The CDR3 has 13 residues. Germline CDR1 SGHAT, CDR2 FQNNGV. The CDR3 nucleotides read TGTGCCAGCAGCTTACCCGACACAGATACGCAGTATTTT. Translating it yields CASSLPDTDTQYF.

V and J are TRBV2 and TRBJ1-5, with D perhaps TRBD1 (5 bases). CDR1 and CDR2 from the germline V gene are SNHLY and FYNNEI. This CDR3 has 15 residues. Deletions cut 4 bases from V and 11 bases from J, with 21 bases between. This chain's CDR3 is CASSGSGGNQETQHF. The CDR3, as DNA: TGTGCCAGCAGTGGATCTGGGGGAAACCAAGAGACCCAGCATTTT. The full variable domain, rest sourced from reference TRBV2 and TRBJ1-5, is EPEVTQTPSHQVTQMGQEVILRCVPISNHLYFYWYRQILGQKVEFLVSFYNNEISEKSEIFDDQFSVERPDGSNFTLKIRSTKLEDSAMYFCASSGSGGNQETQHFGDGTRLSIL.

This clonotype was found many times. The junction departs from the called germline gene at one end, perhaps through a read error. The CDR3 DNA follows: TGCAGTGCTAGAGCGGGGGACAGGGGACGATCCACTTATTTT. Amino acid sequence: CSARAGDRGRSTYF. This chain connects TRBV20-1 to TRBJ1-4; 10 bases line up with TRBD1. The CDR3 covers 14 residues. Germline V gene lookup returns CDR1 DFQATT and CDR2 SNEGSKA (reference sequence).

At least ten counts were recorded for this clonotype. The genes are TRBV19 and TRBJ1-1; 8 bases are shared with TRBD1. The CDR3 consists of 17 residues. Germline CDR1 is LNHDA and CDR2 is SQIVND (reference sequence). The V and J ends lost 5 bases and 0 bases, in that order; junction bases with no gene match: 11. The CDR3 DNA reads as TGTGCCAGTAGTTCCCCAAGGACAGGGCGGGTGAACACTGAAGCTTTCTTT. Translating it yields CASSSPRTGRVNTEAFF.

This clonotype was counted only a few times. The rearrangement links TRBV7-8 to TRBJ2-7; D not certain. The V end was cut by 0 bases, the J end by 3 bases, with 9 bases between. This CDR3 is 14 amino acids long. Germline CDR1 reads SGHVS; CDR2 reads FQNEAQ. The DNA for the CDR3 is TGTGCCAGCAGCTTAGCAACCACCTTCTACGAGCAGTACTTC. This gives the protein CASSLATTFYEQYF.

The rearrangement uses TRBV3-1 and TRBJ2-2; D is unresolved. The CDR3 runs 13 residues. Trimming shortened V by 0 bases and J by 4 bases, and 3 bases separated the two germline ends. Looked up from germline, CDR1 is LGHDT and CDR2 is YNNKEL (reference sequence). The CDR3 protein is CASSQDTTGELFF. The CDR3 DNA is TGTGCCAGCAGCCAAGACACCACCGGGGAGCTGTTTTTT.

Details on this clonotype: Being one base from a much bigger clone, this may be a read error. The chain links TRBV7-9 to TRBJ2-7; a possible D gene is TRBD1 (5 bases). V was cut by 5 bases and J by 2 bases, with 13 bases left in between. CDR1 is SEHNR, CDR2 FQNEAQ, per germline (reference sequence). The CDR3 covers 14 residues. CDR3 loop: CASSPVLGPYEQYF. CDR3 nucleotides: TGTGCCAGCAGCCCCGTTCTGGGGCCCTACGAGCAGTACTTC.

This CDR3 is CAVKVNTEAFF. CDR3 in DNA: TGTGCCGTTAAGGTGAACACTGAAGCTTTCTTT. This rearrangement joins TRBV11-1 to TRBJ1-1; D call uncertain. The length of the CDR3 is 11 residues. Deletions cut 11 bases from V and 0 bases from J, with 7 bases between. Germline assignment: CDR1 SGHAT and CDR2 FQDESV (reference sequence).

This clonotype was seen ten or more times. The rearrangement joins TRBV13 to TRBJ1-2, with TRBD1 as a possible D gene (6 bases). Germline-derived CDR1 and CDR2 are PRHDT and FYEKMQ (reference sequence). CDR3 length: 15 residues. V lost 2 bases and J lost 8, with 18 bases in between. CDR3 DNA: TGTGCCAGCAGCTTAAGGACCTTGGGACAAGACGGCTACACCTTC. This gives the protein CASSLRTLGQDGYTF.

This clonotype was detected ten times or more. In nucleotides, the CDR3 is TGTGCCAGCAGCACCGGACGGAATGAAAAACTGTTTTTT. This encodes CASSTGRNEKLFF. J is TRBJ1-4 and V is TRBV9, with no clear D. This CDR3 is 13 amino acids long. V lost 4 bases, J lost 5 bases, and 9 bases lay in between. CDR1 and CDR2 from the germline V gene are SGDLS and YYNGEE.

This clonotype was picked up a small number of times. This chain uses TRBV9 with TRBJ1-3; no clear D. CDR1 SGDLS and CDR2 YYNGEE come from the germline V gene. The CDR3 runs to 17 residues. V lost 0 bases and J lost 0, with 13 bases in between. DNA for the CDR3: TGTGCCAGCAGCGTAGAAGCCTCTTCTTACTCTGGAAACACCATATATTTT. This sequence encodes CASSVEASSYSGNTIYF.

The chain uses TRBV7-8 and TRBJ1-1; D ambiguous. V lost 1 base and J lost 7, with 10 bases in between. CDR3 length equals 13 residues. The V gene's germline CDR1 is SGHVS and CDR2 FQNEAQ. For the CDR3, the DNA is TGTGCCAGCAGCTTAGTAGGTACGGGTGAAGCTTTCTTT. This sequence encodes CASSLVGTGEAFF.

Concerning this clonotype: The missing conserved phenylalanine or tryptophan at the end of this CDR3 makes a read error likely. No DNA is shown, since the ends of the CDR3 on it are uncertain; the CDR3 is the one TCRdb lists. This rearrangement joins TRBV14 to TRBJ1-1. Germline V gene data show CDR1 as SGHDN and CDR2 as FVKESK. The CDR3 length is 8 residues, termini included. CDR3 sequence reads: CASSQVGP.

This clonotype was recorded a few times. V and J are TRBV6-4 and TRBJ1-1; D remains unclear. There are 14 residues in the CDR3. Trimming cost V 3 bases and J 3 bases, with 11 bases left between them. Germline values: CDR1 MRHNA, CDR2 SNTAGT. The CDR3 DNA follows: TGTGCCAGCAGTGAAGTTCCCCGGGACACTGAAGCTTTCTTT. Encoded protein: CASSEVPRDTEAFF.

At least ten counts were recorded for this clonotype. V gene TRBV7-2 combines with J gene TRBJ1-6; the match to TRBD1 covers 11 bases. V lost 0 bases to trimming and J lost 10 bases; unmatched junction nucleotides: 8. The germline V gene encodes CDR1 SGHTA and CDR2 FQGNSA. CDR3 length: 17 residues. For the CDR3, the DNA is TGTGCCAGCAGCTTAGCGTGGGGACAGGGGGGTAGGTCACCCCTCCACTTT. This encodes CASSLAWGQGGRSPLHF.

In this sample, this clonotype turned up many times. The gene calls are TRBV10-3 and TRBJ2-5; D is undetermined. This CDR3 region has 14 residues. The V end lost 4 bases, the J end lost 8 bases, and 17 bases lay between the germline ends. In germline, CDR1 is ENHRY, CDR2 SYGVKD. This CDR3 is CAISGGQTQGTQYF. For the CDR3, the DNA is TGTGCCATCAGTGGAGGTCAGACCCAAGGCACCCAGTACTTC.

At least ten counts were recorded for this clonotype. The V call is TRBV9, the J call TRBJ1-1, with D uncertain. Germline lookup yields CDR1 SGDLS and CDR2 YYNGEE. This CDR3 region has 14 residues. The V end was cut by 4 bases, the J end by 0 bases, with 10 bases between. The CDR3 bases are TGTGCCAGCAGCCTTGGAGAAGTGAACACTGAAGCTTTCTTT. As protein: CASSLGEVNTEAFF. The full variable domain, completed using reference TRBV9 and TRBJ1-1, is DSGVTQTPKHLITATGQRVTLRCSPRSGDLSVYWYQQSLDQGLQFLIQYYNGEERAKGNILERFSAQQFPDLHSELNLSSLELGDSALYFCASSLGEVNTEAFFGQGTRLTVV.

The chain is built from TRBV29-1 and TRBJ1-6; D gene uncertain. Germline V gene lookup returns CDR1 SQVTM and CDR2 ANQGSEA. The CDR3 covers 13 residues. The CDR3 DNA sequence: TGCATCGGATTGCACTGCACCAATTCACCCCTCCACTTT. Its translation: CIGLHCTNSPLHF.

The J gene is TRBJ2-5, the V gene TRBV6-2 or TRBV6-3; 7 positions agree with TRBD1. V lost 4 bases, J lost 2 bases, and 4 bases stayed unmatched. Germline V gene data show CDR1 as MNHEY and CDR2 as SVGEGT. The CDR3 has 14 amino acids. CDR3 in amino acids: CASSWDSQQETQYF. Written as DNA, the CDR3 is TGTGCCAGCAGTTGGGACAGCCAACAAGAGACCCAGTACTTC.

In its sample, this clonotype was seen many times. This chain connects TRBV14 to TRBJ1-1; D is undetermined. The CDR3 is 13 residues long. Trimming cost V 1 base and J 0 bases, with 3 bases left between them. The germline V gene has CDR1 SGHDN and CDR2 FVKESK. The CDR3 spells CASSQALNTEAFF. The CDR3 coding sequence is TGTGCCAGCAGCCAAGCACTGAACACTGAAGCTTTCTTT. The full variable domain, completed using reference TRBV14 and TRBJ1-1, is EAGVTQFPSHSVIEKGQTVTLRCDPISGHDNLYWYRRVMGKEIKFLLHFVKESKQDESGMPNNRFLAERTGGTYSTLKVQPAELEDSGVYFCASSQALNTEAFFGQGTRLTVV.

In this sample, this clonotype turned up many times. The V and J genes are TRBV29-1 and TRBJ1-4, with unresolved D. Germline-derived CDR1 and CDR2 are SQVTM and ANQGSEA. The CDR3 contains 12 residues. The V end was cut by 6 bases, the J end by 2 bases, with 7 bases between. This CDR3 reads CSVEDTNEKLFF. CDR3 nucleotide sequence: TGCAGCGTCGAGGACACTAATGAAAAACTGTTTTTT.

This CDR3 reads CASSLEWGRGSEAFF. The DNA of the CDR3 is TGCGCCAGCAGCTTGGAATGGGGAAGAGGCTCTGAAGCTTTCTTT. The V gene is TRBV5-1, the J gene TRBJ1-1; no definite D call. Deletions cut 0 bases from V and 6 bases from J, with 15 bases between. CDR3 length: 15 residues. Germline loops: CDR1 SGHRS, CDR2 YFSETQ.

The rearrangement links TRBV19 to TRBJ2-7, with D perhaps TRBD1 (5 bases). The CDR3 runs to 13 residues. V was shortened by 6 bases and J by 4 bases, with 13 bases between the two germline ends. Per the germline V gene, CDR1 is LNHDA and CDR2 is SQIVND (reference sequence). CDR3 amino acids: CASSGSQEYEQYF. The CDR3 DNA follows: TGTGCCAGTAGCGGGTCACAGGAATACGAGCAGTACTTC.

This clonotype was detected ten times or more. The genes are TRBV20-1 and TRBJ1-1; D is unclear. V was trimmed by 3 bases and J by 1 base, leaving 9 bases between them. CDR3 length: 13 residues. Per the germline V gene, CDR1 is DFQATT and CDR2 is SNEGSKA (reference sequence). CDR3 in amino acids: CSASRVANTEAFF. As DNA, the CDR3 is TGCAGTGCTAGCCGGGTAGCGAACACTGAAGCTTTCTTT.

V usage is TRBV6-5 and J usage is TRBJ1-5; a possible D gene is TRBD1 (5 bases). V was pared by 7 bases and J by 1 base, with 14 bases between. Germline CDR1 and CDR2: MNHEY and SVGAGI. This CDR3 region has 15 residues. The CDR3 sequence is CASITRDESNQPQHF. The CDR3 DNA reads TGTGCCAGCATCACCCGGGACGAAAGCAATCAGCCCCAGCATTTT.